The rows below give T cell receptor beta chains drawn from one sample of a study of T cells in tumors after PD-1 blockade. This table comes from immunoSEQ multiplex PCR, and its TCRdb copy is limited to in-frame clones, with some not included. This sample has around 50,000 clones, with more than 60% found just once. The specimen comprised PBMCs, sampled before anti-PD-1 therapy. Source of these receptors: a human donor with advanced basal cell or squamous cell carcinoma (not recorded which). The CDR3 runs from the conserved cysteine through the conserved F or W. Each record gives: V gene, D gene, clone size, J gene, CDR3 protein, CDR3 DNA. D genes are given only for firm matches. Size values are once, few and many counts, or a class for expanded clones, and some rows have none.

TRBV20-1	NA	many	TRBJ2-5	CSASVGSVETQYF	TGCAGTGCTAGTGTTGGGAGCGTAGAGACCCAGTACTTC
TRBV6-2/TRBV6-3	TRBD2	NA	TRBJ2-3	CASSYGSGAPTDTQYF	TGTGCCAGCAGTTACGGTAGCGGGGCACCCACAGATACGCAGTATTTT
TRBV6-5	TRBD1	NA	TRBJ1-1	CASRSRDRENTEAFF	TGTGCCAGCAGGTCCCGGGACAGGGAGAACACTGAAGCTTTCTTT
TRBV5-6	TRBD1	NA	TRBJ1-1	CASSPGQGQYKAFF	TGTGCCAGCAGCCCCGGACAGGGGCAGTATAAAGCTTTCTTT
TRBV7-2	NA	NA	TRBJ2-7	CASSLGAVYEQYF	TGTGCCAGCAGCTTAGGGGCGGTCTACGAGCAGTACTTC
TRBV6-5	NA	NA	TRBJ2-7	CASGMDFQTSYEQYF	TGTGCCAGCGGCATGGACTTCCAGACTTCCTACGAGCAGTACTTC
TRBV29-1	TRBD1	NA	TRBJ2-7	CSARDSVSYEQYF	TGCAGCGCACGGGACAGCGTATCATACGAGCAGTACTTC
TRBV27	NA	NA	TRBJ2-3	CASSFRNEVRPDTQYF	TGTGCCAGCAGTTTCAGAAACGAAGTCCGGCCAGATACGCAGTATTTT
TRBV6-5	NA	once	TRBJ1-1	CASSYLRGSTEAFF	TGTGCCAGCAGTTACTTACGGGGGAGCACTGAAGCTTTCTTT
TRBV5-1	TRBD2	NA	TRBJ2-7	CASSQQPSGSGYEQYF	TGCGCCAGCAGCCAACAGCCTAGCGGGAGTGGCTACGAGCAGTACTTC
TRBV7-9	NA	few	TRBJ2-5	CASSLAPDGVETQYF	TGTGCCAGCAGCTTAGCTCCGGACGGTGTGGAGACCCAGTACTTC
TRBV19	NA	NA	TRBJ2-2	CASSTGTSRELFF	TGTGCCAGTAGTACGGGGACATCCCGGGAGCTGTTTTTT
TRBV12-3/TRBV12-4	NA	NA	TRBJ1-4	CASSLVINEKLFF	TGTGCCAGCAGTTTAGTTATTAATGAAAAACTGTTTTTT
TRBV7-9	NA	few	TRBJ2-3	CASSPSRGEAVSTDTQYF	TGTGCCAGCAGCCCCTCGCGCGGGGAAGCGGTTAGCACAGATACGCAGTATTTT
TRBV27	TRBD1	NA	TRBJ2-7	CASSLPGQGPYEQYF	TGTGCCAGCAGCCTCCCGGGACAGGGCCCGTACGAGCAGTACTTC
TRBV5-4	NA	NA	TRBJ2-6	CASSLEGAGANVLTF	TGTGCCAGCAGCTTGGAGGGGGCTGGGGCCAACGTCCTGACTTTC
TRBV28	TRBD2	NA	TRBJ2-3	CASSPPAGGRDTQYF	TGTGCCAGCAGTCCCCCAGCGGGAGGGAGAGATACGCAGTATTTT
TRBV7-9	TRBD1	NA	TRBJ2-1	CASNRDRATNEQFF	TGTGCCAGCAACCGGGACAGGGCAACCAATGAGCAGTTCTTC
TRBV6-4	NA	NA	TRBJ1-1	CASKVQGMNTEAFF	TGTGCCAGCAAGGTTCAGGGAATGAACACTGAAGCTTTCTTT
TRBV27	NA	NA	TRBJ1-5	CASSLRYSNQPQHF	TGTGCCAGCAGTTTACGTTATAGCAATCAGCCCCAGCATTTT
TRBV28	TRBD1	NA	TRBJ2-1	CASRLDRGPEQFF	TGTGCCAGCAGGCTGGACAGGGGGCCTGAGCAGTTCTTC